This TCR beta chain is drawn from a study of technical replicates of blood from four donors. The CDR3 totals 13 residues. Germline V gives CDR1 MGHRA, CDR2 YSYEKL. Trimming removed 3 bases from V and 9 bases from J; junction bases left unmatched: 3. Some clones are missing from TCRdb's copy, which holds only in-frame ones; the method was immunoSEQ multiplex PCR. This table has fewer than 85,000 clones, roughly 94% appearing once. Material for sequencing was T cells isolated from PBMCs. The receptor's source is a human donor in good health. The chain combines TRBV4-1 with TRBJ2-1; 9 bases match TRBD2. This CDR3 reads CASSHAGGPEQFF. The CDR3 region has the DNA TGCGCCAGCAGCCACGCGGGGGGGCCTGAGCAGTTCTTC.